This passage covers 8 T cell receptor beta chains from one sample sequenced in a study of T cells in Graves' hyperthyroidism and ophthalmopathy. TCR beta CDR3 regions were amplified from RNA. The HTBI primer set was used in a first-round RT-PCR of the TCR CDR3. TCRdb redid the calling of the multiplex PCR reads with MiXCR, one entry per CDR3 protein. The sample lists about 600,000 distinct CDR3 sequences; 15% to 20% were seen once. Specimen: blood. Every receptor here comes from a woman aged 40 to 49 with Graves' ophthalmopathy.

This clonotype was observed once. The V call is TRBV5-1, the J call TRBJ1-1, with TRBD1 as a possible D gene (6 bases). The CDR3 consists of 15 residues. V lost 4 bases and J lost 1, with 14 bases in between. Germline CDR1 reads SGHRS; CDR2 reads YFSETQ. Here the CDR3 reads CASSPGTQRNTEAFF. Here the CDR3 DNA reads TGCGCCAGCAGCCCCGGGACACAAAGGAACACTGAAGCTTTCTTT.

The chain couples TRBV6-5 to TRBJ2-7, with D unresolved. The CDR3 length is 13 residues. Trimming removed 2 bases at V and 6 bases at J, with 11 bases between. Germline loops: CDR1 MNHEY, CDR2 SVGAGI. This chain's CDR3 is CASSYESGSEQYF. DNA for the CDR3: TGTGCCAGCAGTTACGAGTCTGGGTCCGAGCAGTACTTC.

In its sample, this clonotype was seen a few times. The chain links TRBV29-1 to TRBJ2-1; 7 positions match TRBD2. The CDR3 has 14 amino acids. The germline CDR1 and CDR2 sequences are SQVTM and ANQGSEA. J gave up 0 bases and V 3 bases, and 2 bases lay outside the gene matches. As DNA, the CDR3 is TGCAGCGTTGAGGCGGGGGTCTCCTACAATGAGCAGTTCTTC. Its protein is CSVEAGVSYNEQFF.

This clonotype was seen a few times. In DNA, the CDR3 is TGTGCCAGCAGCCCCAGGACTAGCGGGCGCTTCTACGAGCAGTACTTC. This translates into CASSPRTSGRFYEQYF. V is TRBV7-9 and J is TRBJ2-7; 11 bases agree with TRBD2. This CDR3 has 16 amino acids. The V segment lost 5 bases and the J segment 3 bases; nucleotides outside the gene matches: 9. The germline V gene encodes CDR1 SEHNR and CDR2 FQNEAQ (reference sequence). The full variable domain, with the rest looked up from reference TRBV7-9 and TRBJ2-7, is DTGVSQNPRHKITKRGQNVTFRCDPISEHNRLYWYRQTLGQGPEFLTYFQNEAQLEKSRLLSDRFSAERPKGSFSTLEIQRTEQGDSAMYLCASSPRTSGRFYEQYFGPGTRLTVT.

The V and J genes are TRBV6-1 and TRBJ2-5; the match to TRBD1 covers 10 bases. The germline V gene encodes CDR1 MNHNS and CDR2 SASEGT. This CDR3 is 14 amino acids long. The trim removed 5 bases at V and 12 bases at J, leaving 12 bases unmatched. The CDR3 reads CASSTLDRGQGEYF. For the CDR3, the DNA is TGTGCCAGCAGTACCCTTGACAGGGGGCAAGGGGAGTACTTC.

This clonotype has just a few counts. The chain combines TRBV5-1 with TRBJ1-2, with D tentatively TRBD1 (5 bases). V lost 6 bases to trimming and J lost 2 bases, with 14 bases between them. This CDR3 comprises 14 residues. Germline values: CDR1 SGHRS, CDR2 YFSETQ. This CDR3 reads CASNQGTSNYGYTF. The CDR3 nucleotides are TGCGCCAGCAATCAGGGAACCTCAAACTATGGCTACACCTTC.

This clonotype was picked up many times. J is TRBJ2-7 and V is TRBV20-1; D might be TRBD2 (6 bases). This CDR3 is 12 amino acids long. Germline assignment: CDR1 DFQATT and CDR2 SNEGSKA (reference sequence). The V end was cut by 1 base, the J end by 2 bases, with 6 bases between. CDR3 bases: TGCAGTGCTAGAGGGACTACCTACGAGCAGTACTTC. The encoded protein is CSARGTTYEQYF.

Worth noting for this clonotype: A read error may produce the germline difference seen at one junction end. The V call is TRBV18, the J call TRBJ2-5; D is unclear. Germline CDR1 reads KGHSH; CDR2 reads LQKENI. The CDR3 covers 12 residues. CDR3 protein: CAGSPSVETQYF. Here the CDR3 DNA reads TGTGCCGGCTCACCAAGTGTAGAGACCCAGTACTTC.